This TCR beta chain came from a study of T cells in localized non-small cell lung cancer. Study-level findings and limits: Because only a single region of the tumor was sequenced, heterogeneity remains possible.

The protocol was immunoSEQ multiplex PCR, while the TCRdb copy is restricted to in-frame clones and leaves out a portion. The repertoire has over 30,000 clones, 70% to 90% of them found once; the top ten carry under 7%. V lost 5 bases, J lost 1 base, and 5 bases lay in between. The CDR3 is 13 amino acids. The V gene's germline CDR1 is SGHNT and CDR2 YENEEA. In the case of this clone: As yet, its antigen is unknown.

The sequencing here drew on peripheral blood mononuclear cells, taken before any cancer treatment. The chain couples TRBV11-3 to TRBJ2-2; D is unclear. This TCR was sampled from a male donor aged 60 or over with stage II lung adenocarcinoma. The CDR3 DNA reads TGTGCCAGCAGCGTAAGGAACACCGGGGAGCTGTTTTTT. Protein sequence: CASSVRNTGELFF.